These T cell receptor beta chains were read from a single sample in a study of T cells in Graves' hyperthyroidism and ophthalmopathy. TCRdb passed the multiplex PCR reads through MiXCR, listing each CDR3 protein once. The table has 250,000 or so distinct CDR3 sequences, nearly 15% seen once; the top ten hold about 33%. Sample: blood. The source of these receptors is a woman between 45 and 60 years old with Graves' hyperthyroidism that later progressed to Graves' ophthalmopathy. CDR3s include the opening cysteine and the closing phenylalanine or tryptophan. Each record gives: V gene, clone size, D gene, J gene, CDR3 protein, CDR3 DNA. A D gene is named only where the DNA matches it firmly. Where a row states a size, it is once, few, many or the class of an expanded clone; other rows omit it.

>TRBV7-3|once|NA|TRBJ2-3
CASSSTSERGDTQYF
TGTGCCAGCAGCTCCACCTCTGAACGGGGGGATACGCAGTATTTT
>TRBV10-1|NA|TRBD2|TRBJ2-3
CASRPGLAGGDTQYF
TGCGCCAGCAGGCCGGGACTAGCGGGAGGAGATACGCAGTATTTT
>TRBV6-1|few|TRBD1|TRBJ1-5
CASNQQGANQPQHF
TGTGCCAGCAACCAACAGGGGGCGAATCAGCCCCAGCATTTT
>TRBV28|many|NA|TRBJ2-5
CASSFPGHPGKETQYF
TGTGCCAGCAGTTTCCCCGGACATCCCGGAAAAGAGACCCAGTACTTC
>TRBV27|few|TRBD2|TRBJ2-1
CASSPGTSGKNEQFF
TGTGCCAGCAGTCCGGGGACTAGCGGGAAGAATGAGCAGTTCTTC
>TRBV20-1|NA|NA|TRBJ1-2
CSASYARNYGYTF
TGCAGTGCTAGCTACGCCAGAAACTATGGCTACACCTTC
>TRBV27|many|TRBD1|TRBJ1-2
CASGQTGTGRNYGYTF
TGTGCCAGCGGACAGACAGGGACAGGACGTAACTATGGCTACACCTTC
>TRBV6-1|many|NA|TRBJ2-7
CASSEGLQRSYEQYF
TGTGCCAGCAGTGAGGGCCTGCAGCGTTCCTACGAGCAGTACTTC
>TRBV20-1|many|TRBD2|TRBJ2-7
CSAREPPGLEIAYEQYF
TGCAGTGCTAGAGAACCACCGGGACTAGAAATAGCCTACGAGCAGTACTTC
>TRBV20-1|NA|TRBD2|TRBJ2-3
CSATRLAESTDTQYF
TGCAGTGCTACCCGACTAGCGGAGAGCACAGATACGCAGTATTTT
>TRBV2|many|NA|TRBJ2-1
CASSTQSRDEQFF
TGTGCCAGCAGTACCCAGTCTCGGGATGAGCAGTTCTTC
>TRBV2|many|TRBD2|TRBJ2-2
CASVAGVAGELFF
TGTGCCAGCGTAGCGGGAGTGGCCGGGGAGCTGTTTTTT
>TRBV28|many|TRBD2|TRBJ2-7
CASSLIWREGGEQYF
TGTGCCAGCAGTTTGATTTGGCGGGAGGGCGGCGAGCAGTACTTC
>TRBV24-1|many|NA|TRBJ1-1
CATGIGTEAFF
TGTGCCACCGGGATCGGCACTGAAGCTTTCTTT
>TRBV9|many|NA|TRBJ2-1
CASSLEADWNEQFF
TGTGCCAGCAGCCTCGAGGCGGATTGGAATGAGCAGTTCTTC
>TRBV12-3/TRBV12-4|NA|TRBD1|TRBJ1-4
CASTPGQGSEKLFF
TGTGCCAGCACCCCGGGACAGGGAAGTGAAAAACTGTTTTTT
>TRBV18|many|TRBD2|TRBJ2-5
CASSPGLAGEPADF
TGTGCCAGCTCACCCGGACTAGCGGGAGAGCCGGCCGACTTC
>TRBV28|many|TRBD1|TRBJ1-1
CASSFDRGMNTEAFF
TGTGCCAGCAGTTTCGACAGGGGCATGAACACTGAAGCTTTCTTT
>TRBV28|many|TRBD2|TRBJ2-7
CASSWSGLAGGLLSYEQYF
TGTGCCAGCAGTTGGTCCGGACTAGCGGGAGGACTCCTCTCCTACGAGCAGTACTTC
>TRBV28|many|NA|TRBJ1-1
CASSLLQGIAFF
TGTGCCAGCAGTTTATTACAGGGTATAGCTTTCTTT
>TRBV10-1|many|NA|TRBJ2-5
CASSTTGLETQYF
TGCGCCAGCAGTACGACAGGTTTGGAGACCCAGTACTTC
>TRBV5-1|NA|TRBD2|TRBJ2-1
CASSLPSGSSYNEQFF
TGCGCCAGCAGCTTACCTAGCGGGAGCTCCTACAATGAGCAGTTCTTC
>TRBV20-1|many|NA|TRBJ2-7
CSATRDGTGEQYF
TGCAGTGCTACCCGGGACGGGACGGGGGAGCAGTACTTC
>TRBV19|many|TRBD1|TRBJ1-2
CASSTGQANYGYTF
TGTGCCAGTAGTACGGGACAGGCCAACTATGGCTACACCTTC
>TRBV5-1|many|NA|TRBJ2-3
CASSFGGSADTQYF
TGCGCCAGCAGCTTCGGGGGTTCGGCAGATACGCAGTATTTT
>TRBV28|many|NA|TRBJ2-7
CASSLGNKRTEQYF
TGTGCCAGCAGTTTGGGGAACAAGCGGACCGAGCAGTACTTC
>TRBV5-1|many|TRBD1|TRBJ2-3
CASSSRQGDDTQYF
TGCGCCAGCAGCTCCCGACAGGGGGATGATACGCAGTATTTT
>TRBV7-9|few|NA|TRBJ1-1
CASSLGVRREGRGNTEAFF
TGTGCCAGCAGCTTAGGGGTCCGTCGAGAGGGGAGGGGGAACACTGAAGCTTTCTTT
>TRBV28|many|TRBD2|TRBJ2-1
CASSLWSGGSYNEQFF
TGTGCCAGCAGTTTATGGAGCGGGGGCTCCTACAATGAGCAGTTCTTC
>TRBV28|many|NA|TRBJ2-6
CASLAPGANVLTF
TGTGCCAGTCTAGCCCCTGGGGCCAACGTCCTGACTTTC
>TRBV10-3|many|NA|TRBJ1-1
CAISESSGRTEAFF
TGTGCCATCAGTGAGTCATCGGGGAGGACTGAAGCTTTCTTT
>TRBV3-1|many|NA|TRBJ1-1
CASSFGGGLTEAFF
TGTGCCAGCAGCTTTGGGGGAGGCCTCACTGAAGCTTTCTTT
>TRBV20-1|many|NA|TRBJ1-4
CSARVSATNEKLFF
TGCAGTGCTAGAGTCAGTGCAACTAATGAAAAACTGTTTTTT
>TRBV20-1|NA|TRBD2|TRBJ2-3
CSASPLGAGGPEDTQYF
TGCAGTGCTAGCCCTCTAGGAGCGGGAGGGCCGGAAGATACGCAGTATTTT
>TRBV2|many|NA|TRBJ1-1
CASSEGSPGMNTEAFF
TGTGCCAGCAGCGAAGGGTCCCCGGGCATGAACACTGAAGCTTTCTTT
>TRBV5-5|many|TRBD2|TRBJ2-7
CASSFSGTIYEQYF
TGTGCCAGCAGCTTTTCCGGGACTATCTACGAGCAGTACTTC
>TRBV20-1|few|NA|TRBJ2-2
CSAQTRGNTGELFF
TGCAGTGCCCAGACCAGGGGAAACACCGGGGAGCTGTTTTTT
>TRBV5-6|many|TRBD2|TRBJ2-3
CASSPDRVLAGERTDTQYF
TGTGCCAGCAGCCCCGACAGGGTTCTAGCGGGAGAGAGAACAGATACGCAGTATTTT
>TRBV29-1|NA|NA|TRBJ1-2
CSVEGPGGGYTF
TGCAGCGTTGAGGGGCCAGGAGGAGGCTACACCTTC
>TRBV20-1|many|NA|TRBJ1-1
CSALEDTEAFF
TGCAGTGCTCTTGAGGACACTGAAGCTTTCTTT
>TRBV20-1|many|NA|TRBJ1-1
CSARDFENTEAFF
TGCAGTGCTAGAGATTTTGAGAACACTGAAGCTTTCTTT
>TRBV28|many|NA|TRBJ2-5
CASRRGVTSQETQYF
TGTGCCAGCAGGAGGGGGGTGACAAGCCAAGAGACCCAGTACTTC
>TRBV12-3/TRBV12-4|many|NA|TRBJ2-7
CASSFGGEQYF
TGTGCCAGCAGTTTCGGGGGAGAGCAGTACTTC
>TRBV27|many|NA|TRBJ2-5
CASSSQGAGSETQYF
TGTGCCAGCAGTTCCCAAGGAGCAGGATCAGAGACCCAGTACTTC
>TRBV20-1|few|TRBD1|TRBJ2-7
CSASSGTASRYEQYF
TGCAGTGCTAGTAGTGGGACAGCCTCTCGCTACGAGCAGTACTTC
>TRBV28|few|NA|TRBJ1-6
CASSLNYNSPLHF
TGTGCCAGCAGTTTAAACTATAATTCACCCCTCCACTTT
>TRBV11-3|once|NA|TRBJ2-1
CASSLTTNSYNEQFF
TGTGCCAGCAGCTTAACCACCAACTCCTACAATGAGCAGTTCTTC
>TRBV20-1|many|NA|TRBJ2-7
CSASLGLSDSYEQYF
TGCAGTGCTTCCTTGGGACTTTCCGATTCCTACGAGCAGTACTTC